This TCR beta chain is drawn from a study of T cell repertoires in cytomegalovirus infection. For the study at large: TCR beta signatures that were public indicated CMV infection and matching HLA type.

This clonotype was detected only a few times. This CDR3 spans 15 amino acids. The ends lost 6 bases at V and 1 base at J; junction bases unmatched: 6. The germline gives CDR1 MNHEY, CDR2 SVGAGI. TCRdb re-analysed the reads in MiXCR, keeping a single row per CDR3 protein. The table shows 200,000 or so distinct CDR3 sequences, with under 25% occurring only once. The chain uses TRBV6-5 and TRBJ1-1; 9 bases fit TRBD1. The sequence was collected from a human donor in good health (CMV status not recorded). Some clones in this sample may be carry-over from other donors' samples. Sequences were obtained from PBMCs. DNA for the CDR3: TGTGCCAGCAGGGAGGGACAGGGCGGGAACACTGAAGCTTTCTTT. As protein: CASREGQGGNTEAFF.